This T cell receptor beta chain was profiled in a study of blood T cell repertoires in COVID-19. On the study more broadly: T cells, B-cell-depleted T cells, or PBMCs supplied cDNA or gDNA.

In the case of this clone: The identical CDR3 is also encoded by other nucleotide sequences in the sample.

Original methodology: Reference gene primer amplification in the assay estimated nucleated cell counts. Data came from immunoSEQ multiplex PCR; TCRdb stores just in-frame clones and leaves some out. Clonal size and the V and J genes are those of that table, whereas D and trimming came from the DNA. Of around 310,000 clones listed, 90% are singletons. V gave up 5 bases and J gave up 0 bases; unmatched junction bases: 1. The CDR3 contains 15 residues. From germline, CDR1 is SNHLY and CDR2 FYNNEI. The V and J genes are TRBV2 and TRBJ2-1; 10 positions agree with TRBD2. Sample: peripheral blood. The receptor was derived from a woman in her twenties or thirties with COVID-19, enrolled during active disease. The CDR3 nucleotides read TGTGCCAGCAGTCGGACTAGCGGCTCCTACAATGAGCAGTTCTTC. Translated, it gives CASSRTSGSYNEQFF.